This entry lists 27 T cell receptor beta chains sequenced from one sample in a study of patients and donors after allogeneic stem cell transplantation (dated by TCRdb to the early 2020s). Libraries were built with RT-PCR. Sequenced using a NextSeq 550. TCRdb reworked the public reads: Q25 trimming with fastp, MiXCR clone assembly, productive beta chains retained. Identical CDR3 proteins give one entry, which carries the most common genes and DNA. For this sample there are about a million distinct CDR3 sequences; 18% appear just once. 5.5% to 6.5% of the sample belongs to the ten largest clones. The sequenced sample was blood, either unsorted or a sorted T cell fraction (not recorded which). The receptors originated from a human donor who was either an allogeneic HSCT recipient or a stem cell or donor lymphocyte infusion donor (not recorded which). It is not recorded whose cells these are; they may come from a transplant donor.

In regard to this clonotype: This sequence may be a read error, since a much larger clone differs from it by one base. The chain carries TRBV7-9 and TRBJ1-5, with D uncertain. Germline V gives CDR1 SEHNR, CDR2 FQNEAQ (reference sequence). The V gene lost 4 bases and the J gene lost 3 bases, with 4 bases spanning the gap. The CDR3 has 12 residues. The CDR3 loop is CASSSFNQPQHF. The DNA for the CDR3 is TGTGCCAGCAGCTCCTTCAATCAGCCCCAGCATTTT.

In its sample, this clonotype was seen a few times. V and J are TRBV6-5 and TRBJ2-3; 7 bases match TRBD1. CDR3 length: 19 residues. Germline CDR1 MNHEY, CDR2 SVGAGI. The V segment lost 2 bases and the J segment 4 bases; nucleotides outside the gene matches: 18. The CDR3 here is CASSYRNTIQGSRADTQYF. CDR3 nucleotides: TGTGCCAGCAGTTACCGGAATACGATACAGGGGAGTCGGGCAGATACGCAGTATTTT.

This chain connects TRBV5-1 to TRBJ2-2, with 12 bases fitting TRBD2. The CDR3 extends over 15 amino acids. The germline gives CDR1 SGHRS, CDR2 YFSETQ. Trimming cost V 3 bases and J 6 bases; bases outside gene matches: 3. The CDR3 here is CASSSLAGGPGELFF. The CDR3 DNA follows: TGCGCCAGCAGCTCACTAGCGGGGGGCCCCGGGGAGCTGTTTTTT. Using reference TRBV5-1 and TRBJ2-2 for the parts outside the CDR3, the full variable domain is KAGVTQTPRYLIKTRGQQVTLSCSPISGHRSVSWYQQTPGQGLQFLFEYFSETQRNKGNFPGRFSGRQFSNSRSEMNVSTLELGDSALYLCASSSLAGGPGELFFGEGSRLTVL.

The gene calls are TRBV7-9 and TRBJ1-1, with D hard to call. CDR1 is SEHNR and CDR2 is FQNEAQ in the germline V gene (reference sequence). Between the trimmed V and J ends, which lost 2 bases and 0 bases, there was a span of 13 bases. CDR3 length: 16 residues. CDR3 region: CASSLPGPSMNTEAFF. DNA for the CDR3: TGTGCCAGCAGCTTACCCGGACCATCCATGAACACTGAAGCTTTCTTT.

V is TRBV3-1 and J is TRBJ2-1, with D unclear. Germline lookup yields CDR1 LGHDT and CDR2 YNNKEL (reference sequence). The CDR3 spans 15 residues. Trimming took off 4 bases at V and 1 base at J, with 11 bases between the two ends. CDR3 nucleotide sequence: TGTGCCAGCAGCCCCCTCGGGCCTTCCTACAATGAGCAGTTCTTC. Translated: CASSPLGPSYNEQFF.

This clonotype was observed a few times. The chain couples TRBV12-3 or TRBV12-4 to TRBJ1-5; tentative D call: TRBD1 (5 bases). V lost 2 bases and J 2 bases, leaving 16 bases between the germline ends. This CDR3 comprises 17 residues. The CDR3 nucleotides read TGTGCCAGCAGTTTAACCCTCGGGCAGGGTGGCAATCAGCCCCAGCATTTT. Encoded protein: CASSLTLGQGGNQPQHF.

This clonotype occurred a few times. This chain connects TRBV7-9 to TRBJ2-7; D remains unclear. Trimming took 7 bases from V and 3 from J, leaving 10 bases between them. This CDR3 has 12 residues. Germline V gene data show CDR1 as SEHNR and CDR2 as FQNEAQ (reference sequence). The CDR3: CASTRVVYEQYF. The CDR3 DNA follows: TGTGCCAGCACACGGGTGGTCTACGAGCAGTACTTC.

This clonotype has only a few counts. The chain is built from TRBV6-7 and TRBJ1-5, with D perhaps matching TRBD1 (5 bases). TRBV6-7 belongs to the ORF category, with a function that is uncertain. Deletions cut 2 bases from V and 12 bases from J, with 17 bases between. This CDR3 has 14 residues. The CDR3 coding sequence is TGTGCCAGCAGTTACCTACTTGGGGAGAGGGGCCAGCATTTT. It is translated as CASSYLLGERGQHF.

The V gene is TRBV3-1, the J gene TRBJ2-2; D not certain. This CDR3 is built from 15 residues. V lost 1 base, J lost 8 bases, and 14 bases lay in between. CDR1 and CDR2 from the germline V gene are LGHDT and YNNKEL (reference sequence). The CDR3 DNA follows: TGTGCCAGCAGCCAAGGTGGGGATGAACAGGGGGAGCTGTTTTTT. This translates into CASSQGGDEQGELFF. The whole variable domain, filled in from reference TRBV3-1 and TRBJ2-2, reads DTAVSQTPKYLVTQMGNDKSIKCEQNLGHDTMYWYKQDSKKFLKIMFSYNNKELIINETVPNRFSPKSPDKAHLNLHINSLELGDSAVYFCASSQGGDEQGELFFGEGSRLTVL.

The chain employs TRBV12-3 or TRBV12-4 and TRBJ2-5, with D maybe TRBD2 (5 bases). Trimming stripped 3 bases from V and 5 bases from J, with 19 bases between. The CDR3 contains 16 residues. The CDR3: CASSFGPGRPGETQYF. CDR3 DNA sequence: TGTGCCAGCAGTTTTGGGCCGGGCAGGCCGGGGGAGACCCAGTACTTC.

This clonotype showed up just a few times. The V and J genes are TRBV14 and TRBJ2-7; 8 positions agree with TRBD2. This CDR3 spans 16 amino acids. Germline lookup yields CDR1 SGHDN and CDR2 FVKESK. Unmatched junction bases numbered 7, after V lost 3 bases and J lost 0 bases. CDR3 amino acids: CASSQISGANSYEQYF. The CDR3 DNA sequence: TGTGCCAGCAGCCAGATTAGCGGGGCGAACTCCTACGAGCAGTACTTC. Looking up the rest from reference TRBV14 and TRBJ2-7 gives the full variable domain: EAGVTQFPSHSVIEKGQTVTLRCDPISGHDNLYWYRRVMGKEIKFLLHFVKESKQDESGMPNNRFLAERTGGTYSTLKVQPAELEDSGVYFCASSQISGANSYEQYFGPGTRLTVT.

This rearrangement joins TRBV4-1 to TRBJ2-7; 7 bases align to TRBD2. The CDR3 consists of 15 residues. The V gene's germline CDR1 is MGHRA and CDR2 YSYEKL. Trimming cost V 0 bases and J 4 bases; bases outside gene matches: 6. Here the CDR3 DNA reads TGCGCCAGCAGCCAAGAGGGAGGGAGTCGGTACGAGCAGTACTTC. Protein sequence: CASSQEGGSRYEQYF.

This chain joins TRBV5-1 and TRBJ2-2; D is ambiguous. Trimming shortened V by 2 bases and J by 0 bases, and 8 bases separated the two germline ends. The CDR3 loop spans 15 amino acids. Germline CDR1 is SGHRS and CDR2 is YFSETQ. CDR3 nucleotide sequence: TGCGCCAGCAGCTTTCGCCAGGCGAACACCGGGGAGCTGTTTTTT. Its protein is CASSFRQANTGELFF. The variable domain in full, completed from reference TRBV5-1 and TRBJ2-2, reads KAGVTQTPRYLIKTRGQQVTLSCSPISGHRSVSWYQQTPGQGLQFLFEYFSETQRNKGNFPGRFSGRQFSNSRSEMNVSTLELGDSALYLCASSFRQANTGELFFGEGSRLTVL.

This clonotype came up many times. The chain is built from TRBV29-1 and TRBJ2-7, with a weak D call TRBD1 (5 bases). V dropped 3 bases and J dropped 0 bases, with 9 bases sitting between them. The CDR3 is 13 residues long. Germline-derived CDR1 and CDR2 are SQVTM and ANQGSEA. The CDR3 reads CSVETASSYEQYF. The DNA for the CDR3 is TGCAGCGTTGAGACAGCAAGCTCCTACGAGCAGTACTTC.

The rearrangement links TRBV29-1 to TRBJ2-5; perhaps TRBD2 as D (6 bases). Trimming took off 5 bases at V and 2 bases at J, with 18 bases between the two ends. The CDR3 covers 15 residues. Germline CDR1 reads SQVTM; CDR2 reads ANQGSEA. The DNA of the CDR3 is TGCAGCGTTAAGAAGACTAGACCCCTACAAGAGACCCAGTACTTC. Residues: CSVKKTRPLQETQYF.

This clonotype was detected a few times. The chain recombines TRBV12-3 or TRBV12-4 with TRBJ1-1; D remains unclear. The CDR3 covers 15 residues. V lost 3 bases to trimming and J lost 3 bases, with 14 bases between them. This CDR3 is CASSFQGPTDTEAFF. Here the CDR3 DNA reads TGTGCCAGCAGTTTCCAAGGACCGACCGACACTGAAGCTTTCTTT.

The CDR3 DNA reads TGCAGTGCTGGGGGACCCGGGGGCATTCAGTACTTC. Protein sequence: CSAGGPGGIQYF. J is TRBJ2-4 and V is TRBV20-1, with D possibly matching TRBD2 (6 bases). The CDR3 sequence is 12 residues long. Trimming cost V 5 bases and J 9 bases, with 14 bases left between them. Germline V gene lookup returns CDR1 DFQATT and CDR2 SNEGSKA (reference sequence).

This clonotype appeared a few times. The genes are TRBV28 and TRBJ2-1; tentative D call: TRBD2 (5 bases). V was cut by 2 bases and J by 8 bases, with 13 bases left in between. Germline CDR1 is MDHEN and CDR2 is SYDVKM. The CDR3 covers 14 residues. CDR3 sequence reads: CASSLLGLTDEQFF. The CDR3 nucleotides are TGTGCCAGCAGTTTACTCGGACTCACGGATGAGCAGTTCTTC.

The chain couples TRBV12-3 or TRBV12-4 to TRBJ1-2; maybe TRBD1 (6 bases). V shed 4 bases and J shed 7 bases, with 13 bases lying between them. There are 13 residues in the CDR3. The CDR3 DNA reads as TGTGCCAGCAGTTACAGGGTTCCGGGTGGCTACACCTTC. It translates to CASSYRVPGGYTF.

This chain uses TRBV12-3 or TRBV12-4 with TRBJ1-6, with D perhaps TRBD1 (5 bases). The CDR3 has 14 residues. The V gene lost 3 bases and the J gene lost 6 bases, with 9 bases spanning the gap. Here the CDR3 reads CASSFSGVNSPLHF. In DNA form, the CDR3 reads TGTGCCAGCAGTTTTTCGGGGGTTAATTCACCCCTCCACTTT.

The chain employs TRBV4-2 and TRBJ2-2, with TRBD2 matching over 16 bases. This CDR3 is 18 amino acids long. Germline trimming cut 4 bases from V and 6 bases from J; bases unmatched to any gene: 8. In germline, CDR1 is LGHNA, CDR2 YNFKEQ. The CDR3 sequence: CASSRGTGLAGGAGELFF. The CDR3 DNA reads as TGTGCCAGCAGCCGAGGAACGGGACTAGCGGGGGGGGCCGGGGAGCTGTTTTTT.

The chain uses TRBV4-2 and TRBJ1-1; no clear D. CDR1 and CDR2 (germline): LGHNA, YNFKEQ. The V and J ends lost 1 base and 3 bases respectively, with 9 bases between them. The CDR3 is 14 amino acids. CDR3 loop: CASSQGLVHTEAFF. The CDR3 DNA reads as TGTGCCAGCAGCCAAGGTCTAGTCCACACTGAAGCTTTCTTT.

The CDR3 loop is CSVEPTGGVSWDTF. In nucleotides, the CDR3 is TGCAGCGTTGAGCCGACAGGGGGAGTTTCTTGGGACACCTTC. The J gene is TRBJ1-2, the V gene TRBV29-1; 9 bases are a match to TRBD1. The length of the CDR3 is 14 residues. J gave up 12 bases and V 3 bases, and 14 bases lay outside the gene matches. Germline V gives CDR1 SQVTM, CDR2 ANQGSEA. The whole variable domain, remainder taken from reference TRBV29-1 and TRBJ1-2, is SAVISQKPSRDICQRGTSLTIQCQVDSQVTMMFWYRQQPGQSLTLIATANQGSEATYESGFVIDKFPISRPNLTFSTLTVSNMSPEDSSIYLCSVEPTGGVSWDTFGSGTRLTVV.

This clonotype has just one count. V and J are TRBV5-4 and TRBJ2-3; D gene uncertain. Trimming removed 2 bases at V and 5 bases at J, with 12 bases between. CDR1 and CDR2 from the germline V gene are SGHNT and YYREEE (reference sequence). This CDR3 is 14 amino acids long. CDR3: CASSFEVPQDTQYF. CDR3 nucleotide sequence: TGTGCCAGCAGCTTCGAGGTCCCCCAAGATACGCAGTATTTT.

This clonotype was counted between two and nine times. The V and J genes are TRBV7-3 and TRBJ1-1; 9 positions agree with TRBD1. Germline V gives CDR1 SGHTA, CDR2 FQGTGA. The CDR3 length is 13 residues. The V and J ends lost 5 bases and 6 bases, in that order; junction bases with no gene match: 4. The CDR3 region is CASSRTGVAEAFF. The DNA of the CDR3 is TGTGCCAGCAGCCGGACAGGGGTCGCTGAAGCTTTCTTT.

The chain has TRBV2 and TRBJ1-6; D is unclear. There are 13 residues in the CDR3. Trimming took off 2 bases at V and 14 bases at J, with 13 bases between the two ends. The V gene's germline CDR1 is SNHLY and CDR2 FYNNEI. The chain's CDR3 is CASSEKGPWALHF. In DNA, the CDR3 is TGTGCCAGCAGTGAAAAGGGCCCTTGGGCCCTCCACTTT.

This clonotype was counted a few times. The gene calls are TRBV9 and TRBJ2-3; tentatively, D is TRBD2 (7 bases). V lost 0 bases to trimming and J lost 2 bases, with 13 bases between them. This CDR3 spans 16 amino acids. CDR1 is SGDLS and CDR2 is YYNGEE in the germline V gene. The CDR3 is CASSVEAGALTDTQYF. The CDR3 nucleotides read TGTGCCAGCAGCGTAGAGGCGGGGGCCCTCACAGATACGCAGTATTTT.